These 27 T cell receptor beta chains originate from one sample sequenced in a study of T cell changes during pregnancy in multiple sclerosis. Sequenced by immunoSEQ multiplex PCR; TCRdb stores in-frame clones only, minus some. The profile shows about 38,000 clones, around nine tenths of them singletons. The input for sequencing was CD4+ T cells from peripheral blood mononuclear cells, taken after pregnancy. The source of these receptors is a female donor in good health, enrolled as a control in a pregnancy study.

V and J are TRBV7-7 and TRBJ2-1, with TRBD2 matching over 8 bases. V lost 1 base to trimming and J lost 7 bases; unmatched junction nucleotides: 21. This CDR3 has 20 residues. The germline V gene encodes CDR1 SSHAT and CDR2 FNYEAQ (reference sequence). The DNA for the CDR3 is TGTGCCAGCAGCTTAGTTGAGCTCAGGGTCCAGGGACTAGATCATAATGAGCAGTTCTTC. This translates into CASSLVELRVQGLDHNEQFF. Looking up the rest from reference TRBV7-7 and TRBJ2-1 gives the full variable domain: GAGVSQSPRYKVTKRGQDVTLRCDPISSHATLYWYQQALGQGPEFLTYFNYEAQPDKSGLPSDRFSAERPEGSISTLTIQRTEQRDSAMYRCASSLVELRVQGLDHNEQFFGPGTRLTVL.

This clone showed up just once. The chain uses TRBV2 and TRBJ2-7; 7 positions match TRBD2. CDR3 size: 14 residues. J lost 2 bases, V lost 3 bases, and 4 bases had no gene match. The germline CDR1 and CDR2 sequences are SNHLY and FYNNEI. As DNA, the CDR3 is TGTGCCAGCAGTGACCCCCGGGGGGCCTACGAGCAGTACTTC. It codes for CASSDPRGAYEQYF.

The V call is TRBV11-3, the J call TRBJ2-5; 10 bases map to TRBD2. The CDR3 extends over 16 amino acids. With 5 bases clipped from V and 0 bases from J, the junction kept 6 bases outside the gene matches. Germline CDR1 is SGHNT and CDR2 is YENEEA. CDR3 region: CASSQAGGWYQETQYF. DNA of the CDR3: TGTGCCAGCAGCCAAGCGGGGGGGTGGTACCAAGAGACCCAGTACTTC.

The DNA of the CDR3 is TGTGCCAGTAGCCTGAGGGGTAGCGGGATTGGAGAGACCCAGTACTTC. Its translation: CASSLRGSGIGETQYF. This chain links TRBV19 with TRBJ2-5, with TRBD2 matching 8 bases. This CDR3 region has 16 residues. J lost 4 bases, V lost 6 bases, and 13 bases had no gene match. The germline CDR1 and CDR2 sequences are LNHDA and SQIVND (reference sequence).

The chain has TRBV30 and TRBJ2-3; the match to TRBD2 covers 9 bases. Trimming cost V 4 bases and J 4 bases; bases outside gene matches: 3. Germline values: CDR1 GTSNPN, CDR2 SVGIG (reference sequence). The CDR3 contains 13 residues. CDR3 DNA: TGTGCCTGGAAGGTAGCGGGGGCAGATACGCAGTATTTT. Translation: CAWKVAGADTQYF.

This chain joins TRBV18 and TRBJ2-1; 10 bases line up with TRBD2. V shed 2 bases and J 7 bases; nucleotides not matched to a gene: 5. Looked up from germline, CDR1 is KGHSH and CDR2 is LQKENI. The CDR3 runs to 15 residues. CDR3 nucleotides: TGTGCCAGCTCACCATCTAGCGGGAGTCGGAATGAGCAGTTCTTC. It specifies CASSPSSGSRNEQFF.

V usage is TRBV14 and J usage is TRBJ1-2; TRBD1 matches at 9 bases. V lost 1 base, J lost 8 bases, and 8 bases stayed unmatched. The V gene's germline CDR1 is SGHDN and CDR2 FVKESK. This CDR3 region has 15 residues. The CDR3 DNA follows: TGTGCCAGCAGCCAAGGTTTTGGACAGGGGAGCGGCTACACCTTC. Translated, it gives CASSQGFGQGSGYTF.

A single count supports this clone. CDR3 sequence reads: CASSEAFRSNQPQHF. CDR3 nucleotides: TGTGCCAGCAGTGAAGCGTTCAGAAGCAATCAGCCCCAGCATTTT. The chain is built from TRBV6-1 and TRBJ1-5, with D hard to call. Germline V CDR1 and CDR2: MNHNS, SASEGT. This CDR3 is 15 amino acids long. V lost 0 bases and J 1 base, leaving 7 bases between the germline ends.

The chain couples TRBV5-1 to TRBJ1-5; TRBD1 aligns across 9 bases. The CDR3 contains 16 residues. V was clipped by 4 bases and J by 2 bases; unmatched bases: 7. CDR1 and CDR2 (germline): SGHRS, YFSETQ. The CDR3 loop is CASSPGQGLGNQPQHF. The CDR3 nucleotides read TGCGCCAGCAGCCCTGGACAGGGGTTAGGCAATCAGCCCCAGCATTTT.

The rearrangement uses TRBV10-3 and TRBJ2-2, with 8 positions matching TRBD1. V trimming: 7 bases; J trimming: 3 bases; junction bases outside the gene matches: 7. This CDR3 has 15 residues. Germline V gene data show CDR1 as ENHRY and CDR2 as SYGVKD. As DNA, the CDR3 is TGTGCCATCACGCCAGGGGGCAGTGACACCGGGGAGCTGTTTTTT. This gives the protein CAITPGGSDTGELFF.

The sample holds one count of this clone. The J gene is TRBJ2-5, the V gene TRBV9; TRBD2 aligns across 7 bases. The CDR3 sequence is 15 residues long. Germline V gives CDR1 SGDLS, CDR2 YYNGEE. The trim removed 3 bases at V and 5 bases at J, leaving 10 bases unmatched. DNA for the CDR3: TGTGCCAGCAGCGCACCACCGGGAGGTACGGAGACCCAGTACTTC. Translating gives CASSAPPGGTETQYF.

The CDR3 loop reads CASSSVSGANVLTF. The CDR3 bases are TGCGCCAGCAGCTCGGTCTCTGGGGCCAACGTCCTGACTTTC. V is TRBV5-1 and J is TRBJ2-6; D call uncertain. Trimming stripped 3 bases from V and 0 bases from J, with 4 bases between. CDR3 length: 14 residues. Germline loops: CDR1 SGHRS, CDR2 YFSETQ.

The rearrangement uses TRBV13 and TRBJ2-2; 7 bases line up with TRBD2. Germline V gene sequence: CDR1 PRHDT, CDR2 FYEKMQ (reference sequence). The trim removed 1 base at V and 7 bases at J, leaving 9 bases unmatched. The CDR3 has 16 amino acids. Here the CDR3 reads CASSLVGPSGIGELFF. The CDR3 DNA reads TGTGCCAGCAGCTTAGTGGGGCCCAGCGGGATCGGGGAGCTGTTTTTT.

The chain recombines TRBV5-8 with TRBJ1-1; TRBD1 aligns across 12 bases. This CDR3 comprises 15 residues. Germline values: CDR1 SGHTS, CDR2 YDEGEE. V gave up 4 bases and J gave up 6 bases; unmatched junction bases: 7. CDR3 residues: CASSKGQGAWAEAFF. For the CDR3, the DNA is TGTGCCAGCAGCAAGGGACAGGGGGCGTGGGCTGAAGCTTTCTTT.

The genes are TRBV10-2 and TRBJ1-4; 7 bases map to TRBD1. Per germline, CDR1 WSHSY and CDR2 SAAADI. The CDR3 covers 15 residues. The V and J ends lost 2 bases and 8 bases, in that order; junction bases with no gene match: 8. The CDR3 nucleotides are TGCGCCAGCAGTGAGAAGGAGGGGGCGGACGAAAAACTGTTTTTT. This sequence encodes CASSEKEGADEKLFF.

This chain links TRBV19 with TRBJ2-5, with D maybe TRBD2 (6 bases). Looked up from germline, CDR1 is LNHDA and CDR2 is SQIVND (reference sequence). CDR3 length: 14 residues. The V and J ends lost 2 bases and 5 bases respectively, with 12 bases between them. The CDR3 nucleotides are TGTGCCAGTAGTATACAGACTAGTCGGGAGACCCAGTACTTC. This translates into CASSIQTSRETQYF.

CDR3 nucleotide sequence: TGTGCCACCCGACAGGGGGCAGGGGAGACCCAGTACTTC. Amino acid sequence: CATRQGAGETQYF. The rearrangement joins TRBV7-7 to TRBJ2-5; 10 nucleotides agree with TRBD1. The CDR3 runs to 13 residues. V lost 10 bases and J lost 5; bases outside the gene matches: 7. Germline assignment: CDR1 SSHAT and CDR2 FNYEAQ (reference sequence).

The CDR3 DNA reads as TGTGCCAGCAGCCAATTGTTTGCGGACAGGGGACCCTACTCTGGAAACACCATATATTTT. This translates into CASSQLFADRGPYSGNTIYF. The chain joins TRBV16 to TRBJ1-3; 9 positions match TRBD1. The CDR3 consists of 20 residues. Germline values: CDR1 KGHSY, CDR2 FQNENV. V was clipped by 1 base and J by 0 bases; unmatched bases: 13.

The rearrangement joins TRBV27 to TRBJ2-1, with 9 bases fitting TRBD1. The CDR3 extends over 16 amino acids. From germline, CDR1 is MNHEY and CDR2 SMNVEV (reference sequence). Unmatched junction bases numbered 4, after V lost 0 bases and J lost 4 bases. The CDR3 sequence is CASSLSSTGGYNEQFF. In nucleotides, the CDR3 is TGTGCCAGCAGTTTATCGTCGACAGGGGGTTACAATGAGCAGTTCTTC.

The chain carries TRBV29-1 and TRBJ1-2; D is undetermined. The CDR3 runs to 12 residues. Trimming stripped 6 bases from V and 4 bases from J, with 12 bases between. Per the germline V gene, CDR1 is SQVTM and CDR2 is ANQGSEA. The chain's CDR3 is CSVPLGGYGYTF. The DNA of the CDR3 is TGCAGCGTGCCCCTCGGTGGCTATGGCTACACCTTC.

This chain joins TRBV19 and TRBJ1-5; D may be TRBD1 (5 bases). The CDR3 is 15 amino acids. The V end lost 1 base, the J end lost 7 bases, and 14 bases lay between the germline ends. The germline CDR1 and CDR2 sequences are LNHDA and SQIVND (reference sequence). CDR3 nucleotide sequence: TGTGCCAGTAGTATAGTAGACAACGGGGGGCAGCCCCAGCATTTT. It is translated as CASSIVDNGGQPQHF.

The chain couples TRBV5-1 to TRBJ1-5; 7 nucleotides agree with TRBD1. Germline trimming cut 3 bases from V and 6 bases from J; bases unmatched to any gene: 3. The germline V gene has CDR1 SGHRS and CDR2 YFSETQ. This CDR3 has 13 amino acids. CDR3 nucleotides: TGCGCCAGCAGCTCAGGGGGAACTCAGCCCCAGCATTTT. Encoded protein: CASSSGGTQPQHF.

The genes are TRBV19 and TRBJ2-7; TRBD2 might be the D (7 bases). The CDR3 has 14 amino acids. The germline V and J ends were trimmed by 7 bases and 0 bases, with 13 bases remaining between them. Germline lookup yields CDR1 LNHDA and CDR2 SQIVND (reference sequence). CDR3 amino acids: CASTRGGSSYEQYF. CDR3 nucleotide sequence: TGTGCCAGTACGAGGGGGGGAAGCTCCTACGAGCAGTACTTC.

The gene calls are TRBV5-1 and TRBJ2-6, with a weak D call TRBD2 (6 bases). Germline V lookup: CDR1 SGHRS, CDR2 YFSETQ. The CDR3 covers 15 residues. V gave up 4 bases and J gave up 4 bases, with 12 bases separating them. CDR3 residues: CASSPGGTGANVLTF. The CDR3 region has the DNA TGCGCCAGCAGCCCAGGAGGGACCGGGGCCAACGTCCTGACTTTC.

This chain connects TRBV5-4 to TRBJ2-3; possibly TRBD1 for D (5 bases). Germline values: CDR1 SGHNT, CDR2 YYREEE (reference sequence). This CDR3 has 13 residues. The V and J ends lost 3 bases and 1 base respectively, with 6 bases between them. The CDR3 sequence is CASSSRGTDTQYF. The CDR3 region has the DNA TGTGCCAGCAGCTCCAGGGGCACAGATACGCAGTATTTT. Full variable domain (rest looked up from reference TRBV5-4 and TRBJ2-3): ETGVTQSPTHLIKTRGQQVTLRCSSQSGHNTVSWYQQALGQGPQFIFQYYREEENGRGNFPPRFSGLQFPNYSSELNVNALELDDSALYLCASSSRGTDTQYFGPGTRLTVL.

The rearrangement joins TRBV7-2 to TRBJ2-7, with TRBD2 as a possible D gene (7 bases). V was trimmed by 0 bases and J by 3 bases, leaving 15 bases between them. This CDR3 is 16 amino acids long. In germline, CDR1 is SGHTA, CDR2 FQGNSA. The CDR3 sequence: CASSLAAGGPFYEQYF. The CDR3 coding sequence is TGTGCCAGCAGCTTAGCGGCCGGGGGGCCGTTCTACGAGCAGTACTTC.

A remark on this clone: The same CDR3 can be traced to other DNA sequences in this sample. V is TRBV7-9 and J is TRBJ1-4; tentatively, D is TRBD1 (5 bases). Looked up from germline, CDR1 is SEHNR and CDR2 is FQNEAQ (reference sequence). V was shortened by 1 base and J by 5 bases, with 5 bases between the two germline ends. This CDR3 has 13 residues. CDR3 in DNA: TGTGCCAGCAGCTTAGGACAGAATGAAAAACTGTTTTTT. This sequence encodes CASSLGQNEKLFF.